One and the same sample provided the 10 T cell receptor beta chains below, sequenced in a study of blood T cell repertoires in COVID-19. TCRdb's table, derived via immunoSEQ multiplex PCR, lists solely in-frame clones and lacks some. The data show 180,000 or so clones, approximately 86% seen once. The specimen was peripheral blood. All receptors come from a man younger than 35 with acute or convalescent COVID-19.

A few counts support this clone. The rearrangement uses TRBV2 and TRBJ1-1; D is undetermined. Deletions cut 3 bases from V and 2 bases from J, with 4 bases between. Germline-derived CDR1 and CDR2 are SNHLY and FYNNEI. The CDR3 is made up of 12 amino acids. CDR3 in DNA: TGTGCCAGCAGTGACAGTAACACTGAAGCTTTCTTT. It codes for CASSDSNTEAFF.

The V gene is TRBV3-1 (or the pseudogene TRBV3-2), the J gene TRBJ2-5; 12 nucleotides agree with TRBD2. The CDR3 has 16 amino acids. V was pared by 2 bases and J by 7 bases, with 8 bases of the junction left unmatched. The germline CDR1 and CDR2 sequences are LGHDT and YNNKEL (reference sequence). The CDR3 DNA is TGTGCCAGCAGCCAACACGGGACTAGCGGGTCCCGGACCCAGTACTTC. It translates to CASSQHGTSGSRTQYF.

The genes are TRBV7-9 and TRBJ1-1; 10 bases are a match to TRBD1. The CDR3 contains 14 residues. The trim removed 4 bases at V and 4 bases at J, leaving 3 bases unmatched. Per the germline V gene, CDR1 is SEHNR and CDR2 is FQNEAQ (reference sequence). The CDR3 nucleotides read TGTGCCAGCAGCTCCCGGGACAGGGGCACTGAAGCTTTCTTT. It is translated as CASSSRDRGTEAFF.

The gene calls are TRBV11-3 and TRBJ2-1; 7 bases agree with TRBD2. CDR1 SGHNT and CDR2 YENEEA come from the germline V gene. The CDR3 extends over 17 amino acids. Trimming removed 3 bases from V and 0 bases from J; junction bases left unmatched: 8. Here the CDR3 reads CASSLGGMGISYNEQFF. The CDR3 coding sequence is TGTGCCAGCAGCTTGGGGGGGATGGGGATCTCCTACAATGAGCAGTTCTTC.

This chain uses TRBV18 with TRBJ1-2, with D tentatively TRBD1 (6 bases). V was trimmed by 2 bases and J by 1 base, leaving 14 bases between them. CDR3 length equals 16 residues. Germline CDR1 is KGHSH and CDR2 is LQKENI. The CDR3 protein is CASSPFRTDINYGYTF. CDR3 coding DNA: TGTGCCAGCTCACCATTCCGGACAGACATTAACTATGGCTACACCTTC.

The rearrangement links TRBV7-9 to TRBJ1-6; 10 positions match TRBD1. This CDR3 spans 15 amino acids. Germline values: CDR1 SEHNR, CDR2 FQNEAQ (reference sequence). With 4 bases clipped from V and 7 bases from J, the junction kept 4 bases outside the gene matches. This chain's CDR3 is CASSSAGQGNSPLHF. The CDR3 DNA reads TGTGCCAGCAGCTCCGCGGGACAGGGGAATTCACCCCTCCACTTT. The complete variable domain, with remaining parts taken from reference TRBV7-9 and TRBJ1-6, reads DTGVSQNPRHKITKRGQNVTFRCDPISEHNRLYWYRQTLGQGPEFLTYFQNEAQLEKSRLLSDRFSAERPKGSFSTLEIQRTEQGDSAMYLCASSSAGQGNSPLHFGNGTRLTVT.

The rearrangement links TRBV28 to TRBJ2-7; 7 nucleotides align to TRBD2. The V gene's germline CDR1 is MDHEN and CDR2 SYDVKM. This CDR3 has 13 amino acids. Trimming took 2 bases from V and 2 from J; bases not matched to a gene: 0. CDR3 sequence: CASSLRGAYEQYF. In DNA form, the CDR3 reads TGTGCCAGCAGTTTACGGGGGGCCTACGAGCAGTACTTC. The complete variable domain, with remaining parts taken from reference TRBV28 and TRBJ2-7, reads DVKVTQSSRYLVKRTGEKVFLECVQDMDHENMFWYRQDPGLGLRLIYFSYDVKMKEKGDIPEGYSVSREKKERFSLILESASTNQTSMYLCASSLRGAYEQYFGPGTRLTVT.

The chain recombines TRBV9 with TRBJ1-2; D call uncertain. The CDR3 contains 14 residues. The germline V and J ends were trimmed by 0 bases and 4 bases, with 10 bases remaining between them. CDR1 and CDR2 from the germline V gene are SGDLS and YYNGEE. This CDR3 is CASSVGDLPYGYTF. The DNA for the CDR3 is TGTGCCAGCAGCGTAGGAGATCTCCCCTATGGCTACACCTTC.

This clone has only a few counts. The chain joins TRBV19 to TRBJ2-2, with TRBD1 identical over 8 bases. V lost 7 bases to trimming and J lost 1 base; unmatched junction nucleotides: 8. The CDR3 length is 16 residues. Germline V lookup: CDR1 LNHDA, CDR2 SQIVND (reference sequence). CDR3 sequence (DNA): TGTGCCAGTATAGGATCCGGGACAGGGAACACCGGGGAGCTGTTTTTT. Amino acids: CASIGSGTGNTGELFF.

V is TRBV30 and J is TRBJ1-2; D gene uncertain. The CDR3 contains 11 residues. The V and J ends lost 1 base and 4 bases respectively, with 4 bases between them. Germline V gives CDR1 GTSNPN, CDR2 SVGIG (reference sequence). The CDR3 region is CAWSDSYGYTF. As DNA, the CDR3 is TGTGCCTGGAGTGACAGCTATGGCTACACCTTC.